The 7 T cell receptor beta chains given below trace back to one sample, sequenced in a study of T cell responses to AZD1222 COVID-19 vaccine. Repertoires were generated with immunoSEQ multiplex PCR, while TCRdb's copy carries only in-frame clones and drops some. The sample records more than 85,000 clones, around 90% being singletons. The sample consisted of peripheral blood, taken on day 0 of AZD1222 vaccination. The origin of the receptors is an adult in good health.

This chain uses TRBV18 with TRBJ2-3; 7 bases are a match to TRBD2. This CDR3 region has 17 residues. Germline CDR1 reads KGHSH; CDR2 reads LQKENI. The trim removed 0 bases at V and 2 bases at J, leaving 8 bases unmatched. DNA for the CDR3: TGTGCCAGCTCACCACCGGTATGGCGGGGGACCACAGATACGCAGTATTTT. Translating gives CASSPPVWRGTTDTQYF.

The chain joins TRBV5-1 to TRBJ2-6; 8 nucleotides align to TRBD2. Germline V CDR1 and CDR2: SGHRS, YFSETQ. This CDR3 is built from 16 residues. The trim removed 4 bases at V and 2 bases at J, leaving 5 bases unmatched. In DNA, the CDR3 is TGCGCCAGCAGCGATCCCGGGAGGGCTGGGGCCAACGTCCTGACTTTC. Translation gives CASSDPGRAGANVLTF.

The CDR3 reads CASTTGAQGEKLFF. The CDR3 coding sequence is TGCGCCAGCACAACCGGGGCCCAGGGGGAAAAACTGTTTTTT. The chain has TRBV5-1 and TRBJ1-4; perhaps TRBD1 as D (6 bases). CDR1 and CDR2 (germline): SGHRS, YFSETQ. The ends were cut back, 6 bases at V and 8 bases at J, with 17 bases in the middle. This CDR3 region has 14 residues.

The chain has TRBV5-1 and TRBJ1-4; the D is unclear. CDR3 length: 19 amino acids. The germline CDR1 and CDR2 sequences are SGHRS and YFSETQ. The V gene lost 0 bases and the J gene lost 8 bases, with 26 bases spanning the gap. CDR3 sequence (DNA): TGCGCCAGCAGCTTGGACCGGGATTCTTCTTTCGCTACGAACGAAAAACTGTTTTTT. It translates to CASSLDRDSSFATNEKLFF.

The chain links TRBV6-5 to TRBJ2-1; 12 positions agree with TRBD1. CDR1 is MNHEY and CDR2 is SVGAGI in the germline V gene. V dropped 2 bases and J dropped 7; count of bases not matched to a gene: 3. The CDR3 is 15 amino acids. CDR3 protein: CASSYGTGGENEQFF. Here the CDR3 DNA reads TGTGCCAGCAGTTACGGGACAGGGGGCGAAAATGAGCAGTTCTTC.

The chain employs TRBV5-6 and TRBJ2-2; D is possibly TRBD2 (5 bases). Trimming pared 2 bases from V and 8 bases from J, leaving 10 bases between. Germline V gene data show CDR1 as SGHDT and CDR2 as YYEEEE. The length of the CDR3 is 13 residues. Here the CDR3 DNA reads TGTGCCAGCAGCTTTGGGAGCACAGGGGAGCTGTTTTTT. The encoded protein is CASSFGSTGELFF.

This rearrangement joins TRBV6-4 to TRBJ2-3, with 12 bases fitting TRBD2. This CDR3 spans 15 amino acids. Germline assignment: CDR1 MRHNA and CDR2 SNTAGT. With 5 bases clipped from V and 2 bases from J, the junction kept 2 bases outside the gene matches. The CDR3 nucleotides read TGTGCCAGCAGTTCTAGCGGGGGGGCCACAGATACGCAGTATTTT. Encoded protein: CASSSSGGATDTQYF.